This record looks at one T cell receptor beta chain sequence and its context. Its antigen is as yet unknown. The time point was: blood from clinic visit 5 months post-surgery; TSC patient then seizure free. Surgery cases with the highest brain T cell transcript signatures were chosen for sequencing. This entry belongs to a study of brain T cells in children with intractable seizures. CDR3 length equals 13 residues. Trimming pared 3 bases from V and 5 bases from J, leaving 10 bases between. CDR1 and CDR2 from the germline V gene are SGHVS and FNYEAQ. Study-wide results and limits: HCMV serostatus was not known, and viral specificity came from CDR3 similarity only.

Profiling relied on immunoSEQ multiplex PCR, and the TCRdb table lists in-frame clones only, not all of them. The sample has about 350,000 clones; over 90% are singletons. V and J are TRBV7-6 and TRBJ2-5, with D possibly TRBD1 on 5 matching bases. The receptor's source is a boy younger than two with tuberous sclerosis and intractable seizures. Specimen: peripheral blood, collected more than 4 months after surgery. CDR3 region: CASSFSGLETQYF. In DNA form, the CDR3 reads TGTGCCAGCAGCTTTTCAGGGTTGGAGACCCAGTACTTC.